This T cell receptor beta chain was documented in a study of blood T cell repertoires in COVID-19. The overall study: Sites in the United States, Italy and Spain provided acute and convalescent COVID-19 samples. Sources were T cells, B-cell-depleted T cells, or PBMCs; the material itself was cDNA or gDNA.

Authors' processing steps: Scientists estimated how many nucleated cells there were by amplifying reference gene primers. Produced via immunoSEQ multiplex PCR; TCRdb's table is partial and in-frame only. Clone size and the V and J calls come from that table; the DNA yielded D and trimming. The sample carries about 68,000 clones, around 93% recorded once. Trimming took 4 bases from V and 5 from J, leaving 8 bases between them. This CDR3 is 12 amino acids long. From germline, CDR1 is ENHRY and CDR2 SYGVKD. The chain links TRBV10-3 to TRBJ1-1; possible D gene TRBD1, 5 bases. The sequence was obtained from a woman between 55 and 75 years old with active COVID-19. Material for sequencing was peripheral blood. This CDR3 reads CAISGGGTEAFF. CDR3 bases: TGTGCCATCAGTGGGGGGGGGACTGAAGCTTTCTTT.